These 10 T cell receptor beta chains were sequenced from one sample in a study of blood T cell repertoires in COVID-19. The table came from immunoSEQ multiplex PCR; TCRdb's copy has only in-frame clones and leaves some out. The table has about 78,000 clones, 90% seen once. Sequenced: peripheral blood. The receptor source for this set is a woman aged 45-60 years in a cohort sampled during active COVID-19.

This rearrangement joins TRBV27 to TRBJ1-1; the D gene is possibly TRBD1 (5 bases). Germline V gene lookup returns CDR1 MNHEY and CDR2 SMNVEV (reference sequence). This CDR3 comprises 13 residues. With 5 bases removed from V and 10 bases from J, the gap between germline ends came to 17 bases. The DNA of the CDR3 is TGTGCCAGCAGTGAGAAATCCGGGGGGAGAGCTTTCTTT. Protein sequence: CASSEKSGGRAFF.

V usage is TRBV10-3 and J usage is TRBJ2-2; TRBD2 aligns across 12 bases. The J segment lost 0 bases and the V segment lost 7 bases, leaving 6 bases of the junction unmatched. Germline-derived CDR1 and CDR2 are ENHRY and SYGVKD. The CDR3 is 17 amino acids. CDR3 nucleotide sequence: TGTGCCATCACTCGACTAGCGGGAGCCGCGAACACCGGGGAGCTGTTTTTT. Protein sequence: CAITRLAGAANTGELFF.

The chain employs TRBV5-1 and TRBJ2-1, with TRBD1 as a possible D gene (8 bases). The CDR3 totals 15 residues. Trimming left V 4 bases short and J 3 bases short, with 14 bases between. The germline V gene encodes CDR1 SGHRS and CDR2 YFSETQ. CDR3 residues: CASSRYRGGYNEQFF. The CDR3 bases are TGCGCCAGCAGCAGATACAGGGGGGGCTACAATGAGCAGTTCTTC.

The rearrangement joins TRBV3-1 (or the pseudogene TRBV3-2) to TRBJ2-5, with D possibly being TRBD1 (6 bases). V was shortened by 5 bases and J by 5 bases, with 15 bases between the two germline ends. Per the germline V gene, CDR1 is LGHDT and CDR2 is YNNKEL (reference sequence). This CDR3 has 14 residues. As DNA, the CDR3 is TGTGCCAGCAGCTTGGACCCGCAGGGGGAGACCCAGTACTTC. This encodes CASSLDPQGETQYF.

J is TRBJ2-3 and V is TRBV28; D perhaps matches TRBD2 (5 bases). Germline V lookup: CDR1 MDHEN, CDR2 SYDVKM. This CDR3 region has 15 residues. The V gene lost 5 bases and the J gene lost 2 bases, with 14 bases spanning the gap. The CDR3 reads CASSGGPLNTDTQYF. The DNA of the CDR3 is TGTGCCAGCAGTGGAGGCCCGCTGAACACAGATACGCAGTATTTT.

This chain links TRBV2 with TRBJ2-4; 7 positions match TRBD1. V trimming: 10 bases; J trimming: 0 bases; junction bases outside the gene matches: 12. The CDR3 is 16 residues long. Germline assignment: CDR1 SNHLY and CDR2 FYNNEI. CDR3 in amino acids: CATRVGTALAKNIQYF. In DNA form, the CDR3 reads TGTGCCACCCGAGTCGGGACAGCCCTAGCCAAAAACATTCAGTACTTC.

The chain uses TRBV30 and TRBJ2-3; 8 bases are shared with TRBD2. Germline V gives CDR1 GTSNPN, CDR2 SVGIG (reference sequence). J lost 10 bases, V lost 4 bases, and 10 bases had no gene match. The CDR3 is 13 residues long. CDR3 DNA: TGTGCCTGGACCGGGACTAGTTTCCAGCCGCAGTATTTT. Encoded protein: CAWTGTSFQPQYF.

The rearrangement links TRBV7-9 to TRBJ1-2, with a tentative D call TRBD1 (5 bases). This CDR3 spans 14 amino acids. The V gene's germline CDR1 is SEHNR and CDR2 FQNEAQ (reference sequence). The V and J ends lost 5 bases and 8 bases respectively, with 18 bases between them. The CDR3 sequence is CASSPQGGEHGYTF. In DNA, the CDR3 is TGTGCCAGCAGCCCCCAGGGAGGTGAACACGGCTACACCTTC.

This clone came up once. This sequence joins TRBV7-2 and TRBJ1-2; 7 bases fit TRBD1. Germline V gives CDR1 SGHTA, CDR2 FQGNSA. The CDR3 loop spans 14 amino acids. The V and J ends lost 5 bases and 6 bases, in that order; junction bases with no gene match: 9. This CDR3 reads CASSPRRGRDGYTF. CDR3 sequence (DNA): TGTGCCAGCAGCCCCCGAAGGGGGCGGGATGGCTACACCTTC.

The chain combines TRBV2 with TRBJ1-2; TRBD1 aligns across 7 bases. CDR1 and CDR2 (germline): SNHLY, FYNNEI. The CDR3 spans 14 residues. The V gene end was trimmed by 8 bases and the J gene end by 8 bases; junction bases not matched to a gene: 14. The chain's CDR3 is CASVVGEGGGGYTF. The CDR3 DNA reads as TGTGCCAGCGTTGTCGGAGAAGGGGGCGGCGGCTACACCTTC.